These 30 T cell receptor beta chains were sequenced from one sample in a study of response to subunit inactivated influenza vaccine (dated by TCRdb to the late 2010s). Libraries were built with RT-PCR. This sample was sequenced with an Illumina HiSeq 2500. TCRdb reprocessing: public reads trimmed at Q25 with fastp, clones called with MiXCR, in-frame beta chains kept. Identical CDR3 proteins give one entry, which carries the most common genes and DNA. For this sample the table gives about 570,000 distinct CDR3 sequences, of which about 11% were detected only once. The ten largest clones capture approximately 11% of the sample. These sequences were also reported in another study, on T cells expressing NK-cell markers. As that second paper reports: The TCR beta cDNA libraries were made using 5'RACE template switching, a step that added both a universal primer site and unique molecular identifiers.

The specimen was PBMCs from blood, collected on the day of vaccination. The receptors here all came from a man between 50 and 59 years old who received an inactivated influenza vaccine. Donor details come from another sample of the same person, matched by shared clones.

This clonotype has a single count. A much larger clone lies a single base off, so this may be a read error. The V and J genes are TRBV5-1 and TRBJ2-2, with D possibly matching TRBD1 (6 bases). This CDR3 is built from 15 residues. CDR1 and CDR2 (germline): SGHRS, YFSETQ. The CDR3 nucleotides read TGCGCCAGCAGCGTTCTGGGACAAGATACCGCGGAGCTGTTTTTT. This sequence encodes CASSVLGQDTAELFF.

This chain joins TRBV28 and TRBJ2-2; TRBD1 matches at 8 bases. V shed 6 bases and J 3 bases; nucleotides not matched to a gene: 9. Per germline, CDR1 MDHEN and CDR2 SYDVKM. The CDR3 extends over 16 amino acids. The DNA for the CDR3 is TGTGCCAGCAGGCGACGACAGGGGTACGACACCGGGGAGCTGTTTTTT. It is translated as CASRRRQGYDTGELFF. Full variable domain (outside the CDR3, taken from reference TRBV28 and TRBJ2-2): DVKVTQSSRYLVKRTGEKVFLECVQDMDHENMFWYRQDPGLGLRLIYFSYDVKMKEKGDIPEGYSVSREKKERFSLILESASTNQTSMYLCASRRRQGYDTGELFFGEGSRLTVL.

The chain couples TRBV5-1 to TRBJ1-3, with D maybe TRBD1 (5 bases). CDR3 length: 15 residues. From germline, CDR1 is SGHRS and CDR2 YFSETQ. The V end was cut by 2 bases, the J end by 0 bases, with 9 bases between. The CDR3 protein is CASSLGASSGNTIYF. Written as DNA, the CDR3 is TGCGCCAGCAGCTTAGGGGCGAGCTCTGGAAACACCATATATTTT.

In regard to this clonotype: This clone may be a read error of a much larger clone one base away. The CDR3 region has the DNA TGTGCCAGCAGTTGGGCCAGAAGCTCCTACGAGCAGTACGTC. Protein: CASSWARSSYEQYV. The chain employs TRBV12-3 or TRBV12-4 and TRBJ2-7; no firm D call. V lost 4 bases to trimming and J lost 0 bases, with 10 bases between them. The CDR3 runs 14 residues.

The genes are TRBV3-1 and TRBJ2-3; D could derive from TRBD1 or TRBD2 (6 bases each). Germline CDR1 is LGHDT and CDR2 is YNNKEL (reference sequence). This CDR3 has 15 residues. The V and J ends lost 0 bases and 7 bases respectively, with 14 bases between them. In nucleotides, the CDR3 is TGTGCCAGCAGCCAAGAATTGGGGGGCCGGAATACGCAGTATTTT. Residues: CASSQELGGRNTQYF.

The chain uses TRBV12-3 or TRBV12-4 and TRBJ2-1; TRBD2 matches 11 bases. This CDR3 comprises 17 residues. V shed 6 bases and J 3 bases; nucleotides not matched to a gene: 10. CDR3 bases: TGTGCCAGCAGCCCTAGACTAGCGGGGTTCCTCTACAATGAGCAGTTCTTC. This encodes CASSPRLAGFLYNEQFF.

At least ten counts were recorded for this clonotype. CDR3 sequence reads: CASSLRREQFF. Here the CDR3 DNA reads TGTGCCAGCAGTTTAAGGAGAGAGCAGTTCTTC. The chain joins TRBV12-3 or TRBV12-4 to TRBJ2-1; D gene ambiguous. The CDR3 loop spans 11 amino acids. The germline V and J ends were trimmed by 2 bases and 10 bases, with 6 bases remaining between them.

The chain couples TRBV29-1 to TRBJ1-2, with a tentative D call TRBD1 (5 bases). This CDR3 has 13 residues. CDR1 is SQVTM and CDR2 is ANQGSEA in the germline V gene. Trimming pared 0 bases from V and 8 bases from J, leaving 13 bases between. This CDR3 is CSVEDFRGKGYTF. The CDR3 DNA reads TGCAGCGTTGAAGATTTTAGGGGAAAGGGCTACACCTTC.

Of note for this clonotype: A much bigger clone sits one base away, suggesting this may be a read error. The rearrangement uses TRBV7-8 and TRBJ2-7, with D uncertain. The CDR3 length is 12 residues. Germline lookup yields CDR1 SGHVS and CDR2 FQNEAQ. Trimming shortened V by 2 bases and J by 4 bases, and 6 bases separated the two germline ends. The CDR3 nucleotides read TGTGCCAGCAGCTTAATTATGTACGAGCAGTACTTC. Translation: CASSLIMYEQYF.

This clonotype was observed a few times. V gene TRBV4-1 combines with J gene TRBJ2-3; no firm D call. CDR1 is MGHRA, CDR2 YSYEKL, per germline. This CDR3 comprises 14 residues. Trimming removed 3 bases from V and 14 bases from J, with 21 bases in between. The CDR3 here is CASSHPGTGLMPYF. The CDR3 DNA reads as TGCGCCAGCAGCCACCCAGGCACCGGGCTGATGCCGTATTTT.

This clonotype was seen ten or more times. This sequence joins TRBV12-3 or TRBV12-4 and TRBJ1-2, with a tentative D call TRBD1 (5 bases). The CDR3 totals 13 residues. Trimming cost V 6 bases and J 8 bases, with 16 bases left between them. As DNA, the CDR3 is TGTGCCAGCAGACCCGGGGGATCGGGAGGCTACACCTTC. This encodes CASRPGGSGGYTF.

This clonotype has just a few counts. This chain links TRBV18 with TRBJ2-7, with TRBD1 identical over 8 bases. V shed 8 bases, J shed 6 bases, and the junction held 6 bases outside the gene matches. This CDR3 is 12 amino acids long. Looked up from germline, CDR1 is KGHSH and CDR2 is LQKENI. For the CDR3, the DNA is TGTGCCAGCAGCCCCGACAGGGGCGAGCAGTACTTC. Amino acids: CASSPDRGEQYF.

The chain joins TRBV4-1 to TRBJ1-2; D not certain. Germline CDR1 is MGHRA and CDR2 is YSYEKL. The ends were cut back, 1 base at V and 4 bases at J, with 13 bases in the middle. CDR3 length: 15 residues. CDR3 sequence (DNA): TGCGCCAGCAGCCAAGGGGCAGGAAAAACCTATGGCTACACCTTC. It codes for CASSQGAGKTYGYTF.

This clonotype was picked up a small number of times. This chain's CDR3 is CASSLEPNPGHEQYF. The CDR3 region has the DNA TGCGCCAGCAGCTTGGAGCCGAACCCGGGACACGAGCAGTACTTC. V is TRBV5-1 and J is TRBJ2-7; TRBD1 or TRBD2 may be the D gene (5 bases each). CDR3 length: 15 residues. V was pared by 0 bases and J by 5 bases, with 15 bases between. CDR1 is SGHRS and CDR2 is YFSETQ in the germline V gene.

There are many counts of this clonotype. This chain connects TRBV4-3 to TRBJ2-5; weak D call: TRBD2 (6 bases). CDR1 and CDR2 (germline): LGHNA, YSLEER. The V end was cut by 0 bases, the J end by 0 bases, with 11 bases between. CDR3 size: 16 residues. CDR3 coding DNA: TGCGCCAGCAGCCAAGATTTCAGGGACTACCAAGAGACCCAGTACTTC. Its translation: CASSQDFRDYQETQYF.

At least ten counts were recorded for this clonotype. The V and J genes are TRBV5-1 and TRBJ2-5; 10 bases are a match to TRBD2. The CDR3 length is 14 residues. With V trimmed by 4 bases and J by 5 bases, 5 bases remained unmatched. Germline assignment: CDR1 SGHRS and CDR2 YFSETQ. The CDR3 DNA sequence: TGCGCCAGCAGCATGGGACTAGCGTGGGAGACCCAGTACTTC. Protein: CASSMGLAWETQYF.

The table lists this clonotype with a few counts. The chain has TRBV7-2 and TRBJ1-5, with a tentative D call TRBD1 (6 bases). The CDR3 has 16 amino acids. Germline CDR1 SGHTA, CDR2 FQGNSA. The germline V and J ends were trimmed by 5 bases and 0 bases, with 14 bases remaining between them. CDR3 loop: CASSLGRGYSNQPQHF. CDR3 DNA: TGTGCCAGCAGCCTAGGCAGGGGCTATAGCAATCAGCCCCAGCATTTT.

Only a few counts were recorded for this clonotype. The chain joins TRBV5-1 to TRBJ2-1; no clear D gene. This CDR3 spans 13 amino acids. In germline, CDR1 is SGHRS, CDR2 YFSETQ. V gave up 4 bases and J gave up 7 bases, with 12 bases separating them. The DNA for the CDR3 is TGCGCCAGCAGCCTCGTCGACGGGAATGAGCAGTTCTTC. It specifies CASSLVDGNEQFF.

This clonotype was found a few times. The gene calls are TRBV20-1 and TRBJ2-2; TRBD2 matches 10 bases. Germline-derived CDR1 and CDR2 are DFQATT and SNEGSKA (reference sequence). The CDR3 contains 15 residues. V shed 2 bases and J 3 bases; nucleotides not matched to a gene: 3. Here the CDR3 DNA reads TGCAGTGCTAGACTAGCGGGAGTCGACACCGGGGAGCTGTTTTTT. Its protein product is CSARLAGVDTGELFF.

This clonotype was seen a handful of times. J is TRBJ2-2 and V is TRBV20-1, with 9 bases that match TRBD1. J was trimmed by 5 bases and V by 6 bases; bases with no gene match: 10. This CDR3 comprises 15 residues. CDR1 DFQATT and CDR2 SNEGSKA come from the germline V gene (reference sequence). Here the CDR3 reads CSARPGTGSTGELFF. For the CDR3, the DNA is TGCAGTGCACGACCCGGGACAGGGTCGACCGGGGAGCTGTTTTTT.

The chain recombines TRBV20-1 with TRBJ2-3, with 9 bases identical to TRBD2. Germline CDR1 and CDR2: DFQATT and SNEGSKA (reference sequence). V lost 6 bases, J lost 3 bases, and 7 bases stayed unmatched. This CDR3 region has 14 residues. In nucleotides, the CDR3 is TGCAGTGCACAAGTAGCGGGAGTAACAGATACGCAGTATTTT. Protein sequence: CSAQVAGVTDTQYF.

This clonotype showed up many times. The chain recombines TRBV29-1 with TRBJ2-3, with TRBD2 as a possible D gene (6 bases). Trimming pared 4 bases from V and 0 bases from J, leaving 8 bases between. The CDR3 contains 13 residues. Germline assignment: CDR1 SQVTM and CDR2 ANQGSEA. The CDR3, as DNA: TGCAGCGTTGGGGCGGGGAGCACAGATACGCAGTATTTT. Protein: CSVGAGSTDTQYF.

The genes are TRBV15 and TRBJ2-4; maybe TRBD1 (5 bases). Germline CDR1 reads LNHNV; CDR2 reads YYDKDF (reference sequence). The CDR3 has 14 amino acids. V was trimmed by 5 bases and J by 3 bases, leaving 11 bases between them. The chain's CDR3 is CATSVRRGKNIQYF. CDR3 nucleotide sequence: TGTGCCACCAGCGTCAGAAGGGGCAAAAACATTCAGTACTTC.

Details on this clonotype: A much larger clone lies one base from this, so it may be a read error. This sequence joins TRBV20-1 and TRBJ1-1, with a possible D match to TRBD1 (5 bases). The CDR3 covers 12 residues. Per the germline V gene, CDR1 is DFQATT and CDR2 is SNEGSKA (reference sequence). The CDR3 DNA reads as TGCGGTGCTACGGGGGGAAACACTGAAGCTTTCTTT. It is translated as CGATGGNTEAFF.

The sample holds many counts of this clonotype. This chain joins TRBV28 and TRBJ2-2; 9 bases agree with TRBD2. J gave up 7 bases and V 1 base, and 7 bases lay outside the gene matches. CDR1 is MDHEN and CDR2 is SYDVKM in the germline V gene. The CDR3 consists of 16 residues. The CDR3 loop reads CASSLLAGGPVGELFF. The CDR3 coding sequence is TGTGCCAGCAGTTTATTGGCGGGGGGGCCCGTCGGGGAGCTGTTTTTT.

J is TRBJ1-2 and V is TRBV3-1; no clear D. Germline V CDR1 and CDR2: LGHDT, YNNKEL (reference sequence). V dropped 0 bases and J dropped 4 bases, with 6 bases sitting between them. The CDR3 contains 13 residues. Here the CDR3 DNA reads TGTGCCAGCAGCCAAGATTCTCTCTATGGCTACACCTTC. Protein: CASSQDSLYGYTF.

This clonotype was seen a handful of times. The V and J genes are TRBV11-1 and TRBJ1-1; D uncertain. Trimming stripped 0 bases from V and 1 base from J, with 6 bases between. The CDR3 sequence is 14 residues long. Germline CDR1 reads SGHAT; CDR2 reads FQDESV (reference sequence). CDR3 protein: CASSLARPNTEAFF. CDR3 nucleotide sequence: TGTGCCAGCAGCTTAGCACGCCCGAACACTGAAGCTTTCTTT. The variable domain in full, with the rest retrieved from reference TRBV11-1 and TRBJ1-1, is EAEVAQSPRYKITEKSQAVAFWCDPISGHATLYWYRQILGQGPELLVQFQDESVVDDSQLPKDRFSAERLKGVDSTLKIQPAELGDSAMYLCASSLARPNTEAFFGQGTRLTVV.

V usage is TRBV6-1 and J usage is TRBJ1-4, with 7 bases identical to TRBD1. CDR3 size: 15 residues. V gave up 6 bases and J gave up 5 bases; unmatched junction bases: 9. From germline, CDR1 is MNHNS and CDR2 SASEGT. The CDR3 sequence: CASSGKGQRNEKLFF. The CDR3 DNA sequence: TGTGCCAGCAGCGGAAAGGGACAGAGAAATGAAAAACTGTTTTTT.

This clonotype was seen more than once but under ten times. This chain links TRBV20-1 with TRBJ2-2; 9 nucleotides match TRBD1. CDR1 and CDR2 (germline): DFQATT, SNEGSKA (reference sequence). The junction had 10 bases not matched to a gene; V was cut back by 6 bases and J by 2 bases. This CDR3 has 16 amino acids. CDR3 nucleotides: TGCAGTGCCCTGGGGACAGGGAAGATTAACACCGGGGAGCTGTTTTTT. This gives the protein CSALGTGKINTGELFF.

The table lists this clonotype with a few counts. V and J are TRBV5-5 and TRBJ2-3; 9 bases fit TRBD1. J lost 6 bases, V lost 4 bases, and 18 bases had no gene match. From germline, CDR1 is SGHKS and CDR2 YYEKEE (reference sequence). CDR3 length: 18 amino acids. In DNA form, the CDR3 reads TGTGCCAGCAGCGCCCCATTCCGGGACAGGGTGATTTGGGATACGCAGTATTTT. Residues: CASSAPFRDRVIWDTQYF.